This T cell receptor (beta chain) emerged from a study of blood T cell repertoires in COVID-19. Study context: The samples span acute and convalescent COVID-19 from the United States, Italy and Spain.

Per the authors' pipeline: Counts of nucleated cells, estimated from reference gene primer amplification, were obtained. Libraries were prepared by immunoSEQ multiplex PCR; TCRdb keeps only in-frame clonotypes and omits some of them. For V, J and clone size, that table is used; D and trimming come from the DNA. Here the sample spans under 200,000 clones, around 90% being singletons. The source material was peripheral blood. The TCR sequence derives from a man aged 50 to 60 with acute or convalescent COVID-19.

CDR3 coding DNA: TGTGCCAGCAGTGAAGCAAGACAGACCCGACTAGGCGGCTACGAGCAGTACTTC. Protein: CASSEARQTRLGGYEQYF. This chain uses TRBV6-1 with TRBJ2-7; D is perhaps TRBD2 (6 bases). Trimming took off 0 bases at V and 3 bases at J, with 21 bases between the two ends. The CDR3 has 18 amino acids. The germline V gene has CDR1 MNHNS and CDR2 SASEGT.